These 22 T cell receptor beta chains originate from one sample sequenced in a study of cytomegalovirus exposure and HLA in healthy donors. PCR was performed using 60 Vbeta and 13 Jbeta primers. Sequencing was performed with immunoSEQ multiplex PCR; in TCRdb, only in-frame clones are kept and a portion is missing. The table has around 170,000 clones, 80% seen once. The source material was PBMCs. The receptors here all came from a man in his forties or fifties in good health and CMV-seronegative.

The CDR3, as DNA: TGTGCCAGCTCGCTAGACAGTTCACCGTCCTACGAGCAGTACTTC. Encoded protein: CASSLDSSPSYEQYF. The chain joins TRBV18 to TRBJ2-7; TRBD1 is a possible D gene (5 bases). The CDR3 contains 15 residues. Trimming took off 6 bases at V and 1 base at J, with 16 bases between the two ends. Germline CDR1 is KGHSH and CDR2 is LQKENI.

The chain carries TRBV7-2 and TRBJ2-2, with 8 bases matching TRBD2. The CDR3 sequence is 17 residues long. Germline V gene sequence: CDR1 SGHTA, CDR2 FQGNSA. V dropped 4 bases and J dropped 5; count of bases not matched to a gene: 12. The DNA of the CDR3 is TGTGCCAGCAGCTCCCCAACGGGGGGGACCCGGACCGGGGAGCTGTTTTTT. Amino acids: CASSSPTGGTRTGELFF.

The V and J genes are TRBV18 and TRBJ1-6; the D gene is possibly TRBD1 (5 bases). The germline V gene encodes CDR1 KGHSH and CDR2 LQKENI. The length of the CDR3 is 17 residues. V gave up 5 bases and J gave up 6 bases, with 20 bases separating them. CDR3 sequence reads: CASSFQNPQGGNSPLHF. The CDR3 bases are TGTGCCAGCTCATTCCAAAACCCGCAGGGTGGTAATTCACCCCTCCACTTT.

This chain joins TRBV7-9 and TRBJ1-3; D possibly corresponds to TRBD1 (6 bases). CDR3 length: 14 amino acids. Trimming took off 3 bases at V and 4 bases at J, with 10 bases between the two ends. Germline assignment: CDR1 SEHNR and CDR2 FQNEAQ (reference sequence). Here the CDR3 reads CASSFTGPGNTIYF. The DNA for the CDR3 is TGTGCCAGCAGCTTCACAGGGCCGGGAAACACCATATATTTT.

The rearrangement uses TRBV29-1 and TRBJ1-2; the D is unclear. V dropped 3 bases and J dropped 7 bases, with 12 bases sitting between them. Germline lookup yields CDR1 SQVTM and CDR2 ANQGSEA. The length of the CDR3 is 12 residues. CDR3 protein: CSVEGGLLGYTF. The CDR3 region has the DNA TGCAGCGTTGAGGGCGGACTTCTTGGCTACACCTTC.

A few counts support this clone. The rearrangement uses TRBV12-5 and TRBJ1-6; D gene unclear. This CDR3 contains 14 residues. Germline CDR1 and CDR2: LGHNT and FRNRAP. V was trimmed by 5 bases and J by 4 bases, leaving 9 bases between them. The CDR3 DNA reads as TGTGCTAGTGGTCCGGAGGGTTATAATTCACCCCTCCACTTT. As protein: CASGPEGYNSPLHF.

The chain is built from TRBV29-1 and TRBJ1-2; TRBD1 is a possible D gene (5 bases). The CDR3 length is 15 residues. The V end was cut by 5 bases, the J end by 5 bases, with 21 bases between. The germline CDR1 and CDR2 sequences are SQVTM and ANQGSEA. The CDR3 spells CSVPRSTVPGYGYTF. The CDR3, as DNA: TGCAGCGTTCCGAGGTCGACAGTCCCTGGGTATGGCTACACCTTC.

The chain has TRBV27 and TRBJ2-1, with 9 bases aligning to TRBD2. The CDR3 spans 15 residues. V lost 6 bases and J lost 9; bases outside the gene matches: 12. Germline V CDR1 and CDR2: MNHEY, SMNVEV (reference sequence). The CDR3 here is CASSWKGGGVVEQFF. In DNA, the CDR3 is TGTGCCAGCAGCTGGAAGGGCGGGGGGGTAGTTGAGCAGTTCTTC.

This clone is a singleton in its sample. The V gene is TRBV4-3, the J gene TRBJ2-7, with D maybe TRBD1 (5 bases). V lost 0 bases and J lost 2, with 11 bases in between. The CDR3 runs 15 residues. Germline V gives CDR1 LGHNA, CDR2 YSLEER. CDR3 amino acids: CASSQDGQGPYEQYF. CDR3 nucleotides: TGCGCCAGCAGCCAAGATGGGCAGGGCCCCTACGAGCAGTACTTC.

The genes are TRBV7-2 and TRBJ2-7, with a weak D call TRBD1 (6 bases). Germline V gene sequence: CDR1 SGHTA, CDR2 FQGNSA. The CDR3 covers 13 residues. V lost 5 bases and J lost 2, with 10 bases in between. DNA for the CDR3: TGTGCCAGCAGCCACAGGGAAACCTACGAGCAGTACTTC. It codes for CASSHRETYEQYF. The entire variable domain, with the rest obtained from reference TRBV7-2 and TRBJ2-7, is as follows: GAGVSQSPSNKVTEKGKDVELRCDPISGHTALYWYRQSLGQGLEFLIYFQGNSAPDKSGLPSDRFSAERTGGSVSTLTIQRTQQEDSAVYLCASSHRETYEQYFGPGTRLTVT.

The chain links TRBV6-1 to TRBJ2-2, with D possibly matching TRBD1 (6 bases). Per germline, CDR1 MNHNS and CDR2 SASEGT. Trimming stripped 10 bases from V and 4 bases from J, with 19 bases between. This CDR3 region has 15 residues. The CDR3 nucleotides are TGTGCCATCAGAGGTGGGGGCCCGGGCACCGGGGAGCTGTTTTTT. Amino acid sequence: CAIRGGGPGTGELFF.

The rearrangement joins TRBV13 to TRBJ2-5, with D perhaps matching TRBD1 (6 bases). The CDR3 consists of 14 residues. Germline V gives CDR1 PRHDT, CDR2 FYEKMQ (reference sequence). Trimming pared 6 bases from V and 7 bases from J, leaving 18 bases between. In DNA, the CDR3 is TGTGCCAGCAGACCTTCCTACAGGGACGGGACCCAGTACTTC. It specifies CASRPSYRDGTQYF.

This chain uses TRBV5-6 with TRBJ2-1; maybe TRBD1 (6 bases). Between the trimmed V and J ends, which lost 2 bases and 13 bases, there was a span of 16 bases. CDR1 is SGHDT and CDR2 is YYEEEE in the germline V gene. There are 13 residues in the CDR3. CDR3 sequence reads: CASSLGLTGQQFF. The CDR3 DNA is TGTGCCAGCAGCTTAGGTTTGACGGGACAACAGTTCTTC.

This rearrangement joins TRBV7-2 to TRBJ1-1, with 8 bases aligning to TRBD1. V gave up 3 bases and J gave up 10 bases; unmatched junction bases: 4. Germline CDR1 is SGHTA and CDR2 is FQGNSA. The CDR3 is 12 residues long. For the CDR3, the DNA is TGTGCCAGCAGCTTGCGGACAGGGTCAGCTTTCTTT. Its protein product is CASSLRTGSAFF.

This clone was seen only once. V gene TRBV18 combines with J gene TRBJ2-1; 10 nucleotides match TRBD2. V lost 2 bases, J lost 8 bases, and 6 bases stayed unmatched. The V gene's germline CDR1 is KGHSH and CDR2 LQKENI. The CDR3 totals 15 residues. The CDR3 DNA reads as TGTGCCAGCTCACCATCAGCGGGGGGGAGCGATGAGCAGTTCTTC. Amino acid sequence: CASSPSAGGSDEQFF.

V is TRBV4-1 and J is TRBJ2-1; TRBD2 might be the D (5 bases). The CDR3 contains 16 residues. Germline CDR1 and CDR2: MGHRA and YSYEKL. The germline V and J ends were trimmed by 1 base and 7 bases, with 17 bases remaining between them. CDR3 residues: CASSQAEGPLSNEQFF. CDR3 coding DNA: TGCGCCAGCAGCCAAGCTGAGGGCCCATTGTCTAATGAGCAGTTCTTC.

This chain uses TRBV9 with TRBJ2-2; TRBD1 matches 7 bases. The ends lost 0 bases at V and 8 bases at J; junction bases unmatched: 13. The CDR3 length is 17 residues. The V gene's germline CDR1 is SGDLS and CDR2 YYNGEE. CDR3 bases: TGTGCCAGCAGCGTAGCCCCCGAACAGGGGCCTCAGGGGGAGCTGTTTTTT. Its translation is CASSVAPEQGPQGELFF.

The chain recombines TRBV25-1 with TRBJ2-1; D is uncertain. Trimming stripped 5 bases from V and 5 bases from J, with 13 bases between. There are 14 residues in the CDR3. CDR1 is MGHDK, CDR2 SYGVNS, per germline. Here the CDR3 DNA reads TGTGCCAGCAGTCGACCCCACCGGGACAATGAGCAGTTCTTC. Its translation: CASSRPHRDNEQFF.

V gene TRBV19 combines with J gene TRBJ2-7, with 7 bases fitting TRBD1. The germline gives CDR1 LNHDA, CDR2 SQIVND (reference sequence). V was clipped by 5 bases and J by 6 bases; unmatched bases: 7. The CDR3 has 13 amino acids. Written as DNA, the CDR3 is TGTGCCAGTAGTGGTGGACAGGTGGGCGAGCAGTACTTC. Its protein is CASSGGQVGEQYF.

The chain joins TRBV21-1 to TRBJ2-5; the table calls TRBD2, which could not be checked here. TRBV21-1 is annotated as a pseudogene. The CDR3 runs to 16 residues. The CDR3 nucleotides are TGTGCCAGCAGCAAAGCGGGCGGGAGGGTGCAAGAGACCCAGTACTTC. This gives the protein CASSKAGGRVQETQYF.

V is TRBV6-5 and J is TRBJ2-4, with 8 bases that match TRBD1. The CDR3 is 16 amino acids. CDR1 is MNHEY and CDR2 is SVGAGI in the germline V gene. V lost 2 bases, J lost 1 base, and 4 bases stayed unmatched. The CDR3 sequence is CASSYRQGYAKNIQYF. The CDR3 region has the DNA TGTGCCAGCAGTTACAGACAGGGGTACGCCAAAAACATTCAGTACTTC.

V is TRBV7-8 and J is TRBJ2-1, with D hard to call. Germline CDR1 and CDR2: SGHVS and FQNEAQ. Between the trimmed V and J ends, which lost 5 bases and 0 bases, there was a span of 11 bases. The CDR3 loop spans 15 amino acids. CDR3 amino acids: CASSHRDNSYNEQFF. Written as DNA, the CDR3 is TGTGCCAGCAGCCACCGAGATAACTCCTACAATGAGCAGTTCTTC.